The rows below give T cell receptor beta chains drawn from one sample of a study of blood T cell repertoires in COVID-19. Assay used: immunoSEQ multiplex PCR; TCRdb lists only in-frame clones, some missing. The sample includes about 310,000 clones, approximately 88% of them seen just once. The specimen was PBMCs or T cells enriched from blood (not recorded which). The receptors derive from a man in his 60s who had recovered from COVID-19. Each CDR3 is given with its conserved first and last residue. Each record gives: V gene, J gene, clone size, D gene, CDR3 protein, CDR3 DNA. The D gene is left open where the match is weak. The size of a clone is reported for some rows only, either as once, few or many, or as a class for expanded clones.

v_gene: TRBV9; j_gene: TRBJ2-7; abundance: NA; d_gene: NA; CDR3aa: CASSEDSSYEQYF; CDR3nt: TGTGCCAGCAGCGAAGACAGCTCCTACGAGCAGTACTTC
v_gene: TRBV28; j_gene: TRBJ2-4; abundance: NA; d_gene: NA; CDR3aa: CASSLGLPQNIQYF; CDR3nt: TGTGCCAGCAGTTTAGGACTTCCCCAAAACATTCAGTACTTC
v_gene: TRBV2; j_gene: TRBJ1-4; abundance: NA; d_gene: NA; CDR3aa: CASSAQQAVNEKLFF; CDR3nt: TGTGCCAGCAGTGCCCAACAGGCCGTTAATGAAAAACTGTTTTTT
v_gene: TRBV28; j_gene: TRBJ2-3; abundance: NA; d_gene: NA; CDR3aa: CASSTTFTRGMVSDTQYF; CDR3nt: TGTGCCAGCAGCACAACCTTCACCAGGGGTATGGTATCAGATACGCAGTATTTT
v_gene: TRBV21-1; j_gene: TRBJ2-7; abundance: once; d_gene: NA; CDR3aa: CASGGLAGGNYEQYF; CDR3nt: TGTGCCAGCGGGGGACTAGCGGGAGGGAACTACGAGCAGTACTTC
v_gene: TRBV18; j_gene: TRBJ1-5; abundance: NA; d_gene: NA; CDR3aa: CASSPSGHSNQPQHF; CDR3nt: TGTGCCAGCTCACCCTCGGGACACAGCAATCAGCCCCAGCATTTT
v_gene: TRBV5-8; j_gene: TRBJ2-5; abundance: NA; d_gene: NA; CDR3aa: CASSLGDLLQGRYQETQYF; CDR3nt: TGTGCCAGCAGCTTGGGTGACCTTTTACAGGGAAGGTACCAAGAGACCCAGTACTTC
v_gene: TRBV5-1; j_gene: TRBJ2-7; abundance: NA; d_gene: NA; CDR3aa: CASSLGQRNYEQYF; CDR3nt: TGCGCCAGCAGCCTCGGACAGAGAAACTACGAGCAGTACTTC
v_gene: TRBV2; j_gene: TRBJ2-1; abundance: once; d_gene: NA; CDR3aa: CASRWSNEQFF; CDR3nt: TGTGCCAGCAGGTGGAGCAATGAGCAGTTCTTC
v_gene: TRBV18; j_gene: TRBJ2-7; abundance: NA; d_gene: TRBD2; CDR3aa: CASSLGIQAGGPQYF; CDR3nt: TGTGCCAGCTCACTAGGGATACAAGCGGGAGGGCCTCAGTACTTC
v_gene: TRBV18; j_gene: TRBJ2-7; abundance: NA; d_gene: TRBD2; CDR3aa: CASSPGLAGYEQYF; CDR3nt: TGTGCCAGCTCACCGGGACTAGCGGGCTACGAGCAGTACTTC
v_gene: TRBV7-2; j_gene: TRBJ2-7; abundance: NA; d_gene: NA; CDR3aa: CASSSSAADYYEQYF; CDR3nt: TGTGCCAGCAGCTCGTCGGCGGCGGATTACTACGAGCAGTACTTC
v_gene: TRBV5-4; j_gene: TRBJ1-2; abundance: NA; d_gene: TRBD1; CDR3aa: CASSPLHPDREGYTF; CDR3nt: TGTGCCAGCAGCCCATTGCATCCAGACAGGGAAGGCTACACCTTC
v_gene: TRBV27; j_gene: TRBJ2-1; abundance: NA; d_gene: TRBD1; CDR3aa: CASSPDRGFIGEQFF; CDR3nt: TGTGCCAGCAGTCCCGACAGGGGGTTCATCGGTGAGCAGTTCTTC
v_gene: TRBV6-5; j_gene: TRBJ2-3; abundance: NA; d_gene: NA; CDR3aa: CASSYSFTTTDTQYF; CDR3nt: TGTGCCAGCAGTTACTCCTTCACTACCACAGATACGCAGTATTTT
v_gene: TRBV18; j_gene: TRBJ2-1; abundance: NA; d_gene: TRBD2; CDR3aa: CASSPLLAGTDEQFF; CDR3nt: TGTGCCAGCTCACCACTACTAGCGGGCACGGATGAGCAGTTCTTC
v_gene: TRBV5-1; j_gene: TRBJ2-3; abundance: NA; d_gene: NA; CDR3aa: CASSLGVTASTDTQYF; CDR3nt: TGCGCCAGCAGCTTGGGTGTGACTGCTAGCACAGATACGCAGTATTTT
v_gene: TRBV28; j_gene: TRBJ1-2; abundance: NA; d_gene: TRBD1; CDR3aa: CARSLGGGQVYGYTF; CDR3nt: TGTGCCCGCAGTTTGGGGGGGGGACAGGTCTATGGCTACACCTTC
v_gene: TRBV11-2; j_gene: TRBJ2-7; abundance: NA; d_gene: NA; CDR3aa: CASSLEIELAGRLYEQYF; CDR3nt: TGTGCCAGCAGCTTAGAGATCGAGTTGGCGGGACGCTTATACGAGCAGTACTTC
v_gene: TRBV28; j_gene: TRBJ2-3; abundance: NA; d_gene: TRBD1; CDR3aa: CASSSRGQGADTQYF; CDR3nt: TGTGCCAGCAGTTCCCGTGGACAGGGGGCAGATACGCAGTATTTT
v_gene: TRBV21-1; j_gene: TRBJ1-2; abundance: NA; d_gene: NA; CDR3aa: CASSMGGGDRGRRYGYTF; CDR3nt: TGTGCCAGCAGCATGGGTGGAGGAGACAGGGGGCGCCGCTATGGCTACACCTTC
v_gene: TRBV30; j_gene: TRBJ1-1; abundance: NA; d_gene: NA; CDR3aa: CAWAVGGRTEAFF; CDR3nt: TGTGCCTGGGCCGTGGGGGGTCGGACTGAAGCTTTCTTT
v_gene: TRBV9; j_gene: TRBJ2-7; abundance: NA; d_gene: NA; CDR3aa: CASSVGQGRGNEQYF; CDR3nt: TGTGCCAGCAGCGTAGGGCAGGGTAGGGGAAACGAGCAGTACTTC
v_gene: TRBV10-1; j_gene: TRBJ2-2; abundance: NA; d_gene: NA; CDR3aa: CASSDWGTANTGELFF; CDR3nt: TGCGCCAGCTCAGACTGGGGCACTGCGAACACCGGGGAGCTGTTTTTT
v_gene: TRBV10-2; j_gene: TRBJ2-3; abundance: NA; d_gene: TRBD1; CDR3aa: CASKGQASTDTQYF; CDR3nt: TGCGCCAGCAAGGGACAGGCTAGCACAGATACGCAGTATTTT
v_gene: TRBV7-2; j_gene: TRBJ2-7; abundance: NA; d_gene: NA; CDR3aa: CASSLASTQIFYEQYF; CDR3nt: TGTGCCAGCAGCTTAGCGTCCACCCAGATCTTCTACGAGCAGTACTTC
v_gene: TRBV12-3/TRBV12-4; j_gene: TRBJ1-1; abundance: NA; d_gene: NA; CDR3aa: CASTLVSTEAFF; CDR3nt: TGTGCCAGCACTTTAGTCAGCACTGAAGCTTTCTTT
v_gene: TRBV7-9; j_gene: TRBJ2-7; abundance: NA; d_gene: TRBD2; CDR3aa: CASSGGLAGGYEQYF; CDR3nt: TGTGCCAGCAGCGGCGGACTAGCGGGAGGATACGAGCAGTACTTC
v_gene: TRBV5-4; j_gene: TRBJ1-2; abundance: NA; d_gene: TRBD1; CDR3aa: CASSLVKGAWGYTF; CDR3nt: TGTGCCAGCAGCTTGGTCAAGGGGGCTTGGGGCTACACCTTC
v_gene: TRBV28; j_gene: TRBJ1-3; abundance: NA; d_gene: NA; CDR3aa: CASSLWSGNTIYF; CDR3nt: TGTGCCAGCAGTTTATGGAGCGGAAACACCATATATTTT
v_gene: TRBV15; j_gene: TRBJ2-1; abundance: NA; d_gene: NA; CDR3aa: CATSKGITITRGGEQFF; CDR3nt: TGTGCCACCAGCAAAGGTATAACAATAACACGAGGAGGGGAGCAGTTCTTC
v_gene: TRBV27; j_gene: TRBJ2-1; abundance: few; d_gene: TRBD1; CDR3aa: CASSFQGANEQFF; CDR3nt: TGTGCCAGCAGTTTCCAGGGGGCGAATGAGCAGTTCTTC
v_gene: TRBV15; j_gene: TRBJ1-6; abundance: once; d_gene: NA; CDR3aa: CATSRAQGFLSHF; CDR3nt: TGTGCCACCAGCAGAGCTCAGGGGTTCCTGTCCCACTTT
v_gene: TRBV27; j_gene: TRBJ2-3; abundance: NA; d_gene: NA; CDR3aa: CASSFSTATDTQYF; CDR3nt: TGTGCCAGCAGTTTTTCGACAGCCACAGATACGCAGTATTTT
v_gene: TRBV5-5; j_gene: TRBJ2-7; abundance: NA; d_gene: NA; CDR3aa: CASSLVAGWGSYEQYF; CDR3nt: TGTGCCAGCAGCTTGGTTGCGGGCTGGGGCTCCTACGAGCAGTACTTC
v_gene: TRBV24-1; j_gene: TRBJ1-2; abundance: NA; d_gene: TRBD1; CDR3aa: CATSDNRGPNGYTF; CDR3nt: TGTGCCACCAGTGATAACAGGGGGCCAAATGGCTACACCTTC
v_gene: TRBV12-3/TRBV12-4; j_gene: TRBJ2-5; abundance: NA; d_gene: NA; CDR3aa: CASSLQGSGTQYF; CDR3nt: TGTGCCAGCAGTTTACAAGGGAGTGGGACCCAGTACTTC
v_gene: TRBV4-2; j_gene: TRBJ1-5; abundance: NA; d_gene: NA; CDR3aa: CASSARGNQPQHF; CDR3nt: TGTGCCAGCAGCGCGAGGGGCAATCAGCCCCAGCATTTT
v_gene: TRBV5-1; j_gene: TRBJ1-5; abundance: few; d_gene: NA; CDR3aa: CASSLDNNSNQPQHF; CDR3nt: TGCGCCAGCAGCCTGGACAACAATAGCAATCAGCCCCAGCATTTT
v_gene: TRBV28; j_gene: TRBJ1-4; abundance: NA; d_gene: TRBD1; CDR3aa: CASLLDRVANEKLFF; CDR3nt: TGTGCCAGCCTCCTGGACAGGGTTGCTAATGAAAAACTGTTTTTT
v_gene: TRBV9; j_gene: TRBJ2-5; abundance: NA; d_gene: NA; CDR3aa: CASSASAGREETQYF; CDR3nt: TGTGCCAGCAGCGCCTCCGCGGGAAGGGAAGAGACCCAGTACTTC
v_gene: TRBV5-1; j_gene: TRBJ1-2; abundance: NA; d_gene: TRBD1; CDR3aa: CASSLGTGDGYTF; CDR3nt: TGCGCCAGCAGCTTAGGGACAGGGGATGGCTACACCTTC
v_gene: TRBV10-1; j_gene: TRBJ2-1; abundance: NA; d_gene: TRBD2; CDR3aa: CASSAASGSNEQFF; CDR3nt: TGCGCCAGCAGTGCAGCTAGCGGGAGCAATGAGCAGTTCTTC
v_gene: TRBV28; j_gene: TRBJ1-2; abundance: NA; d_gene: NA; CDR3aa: CASSFGQGRYGYTF; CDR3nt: TGTGCCAGCAGTTTTGGGCAGGGTCGATATGGCTACACCTTC
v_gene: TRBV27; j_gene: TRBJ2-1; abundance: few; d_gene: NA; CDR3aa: CASSPNSGGFLDEQFF; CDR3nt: TGTGCCAGCAGTCCCAACTCAGGGGGGTTCCTGGATGAGCAGTTCTTC
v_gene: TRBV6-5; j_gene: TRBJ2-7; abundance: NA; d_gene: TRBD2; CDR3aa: CASSLAGTYEQYF; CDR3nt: TGTGCCAGCAGCTTAGCGGGAACCTACGAGCAGTACTTC
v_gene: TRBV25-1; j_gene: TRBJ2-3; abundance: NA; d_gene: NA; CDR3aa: CATSNGDTQYF; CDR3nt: TGTGCCACCTCGAACGGGGATACGCAGTATTTT
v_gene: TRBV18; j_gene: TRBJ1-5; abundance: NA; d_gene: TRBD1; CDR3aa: CASSPVAGQGSNQPQHF; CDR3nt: TGTGCCAGCTCACCAGTTGCGGGACAGGGAAGCAATCAGCCCCAGCATTTT
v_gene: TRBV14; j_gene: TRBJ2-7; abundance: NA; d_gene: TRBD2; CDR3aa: CASREGLAGREQYF; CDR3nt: TGTGCCAGCAGGGAAGGCCTAGCGGGACGCGAGCAGTACTTC
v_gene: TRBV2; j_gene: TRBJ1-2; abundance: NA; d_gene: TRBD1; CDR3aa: CASSGGQGVSYGYTF; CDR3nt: TGTGCCAGCAGTGGGGGACAGGGGGTCTCTTATGGCTACACCTTC
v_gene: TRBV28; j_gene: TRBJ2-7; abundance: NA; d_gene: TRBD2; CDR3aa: CASSRGTSGYEQYF; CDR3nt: TGTGCCAGCAGTCGCGGGACTAGCGGCTACGAGCAGTACTTC
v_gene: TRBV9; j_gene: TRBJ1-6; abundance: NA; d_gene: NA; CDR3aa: CASSLGADNSPLHF; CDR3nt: TGTGCCAGCAGCCTTGGGGCAGATAATTCACCCCTCCACTTT
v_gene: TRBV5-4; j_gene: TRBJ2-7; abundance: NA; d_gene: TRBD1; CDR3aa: CASSVQGTRTMDEQYF; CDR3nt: TGTGCCAGCAGCGTACAGGGGACGAGGACCATGGATGAGCAGTACTTC
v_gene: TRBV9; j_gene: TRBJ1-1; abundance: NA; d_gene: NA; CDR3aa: CASSVTGGNTEAFF; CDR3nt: TGTGCCAGCAGCGTAACCGGGGGGAACACTGAAGCTTTCTTT
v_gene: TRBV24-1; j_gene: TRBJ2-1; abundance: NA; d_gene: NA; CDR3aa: CATSEGGPKHEQFF; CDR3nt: TGTGCCACCAGTGAGGGGGGGCCAAAGCATGAGCAGTTCTTC
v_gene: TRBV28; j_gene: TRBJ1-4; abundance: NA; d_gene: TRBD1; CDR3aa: CASTKPTGGNEKLFF; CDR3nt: TGTGCCAGCACCAAACCGACAGGGGGCAATGAAAAACTGTTTTTT
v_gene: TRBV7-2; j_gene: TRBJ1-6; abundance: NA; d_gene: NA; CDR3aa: CASSLGQTSSPLHF; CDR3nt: TGTGCCAGCAGCTTAGGACAGACATCATCACCCCTCCACTTT
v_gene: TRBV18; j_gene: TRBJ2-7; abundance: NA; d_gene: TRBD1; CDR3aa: CASSPGTDLYEQYF; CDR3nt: TGTGCCAGCTCACCCGGGACAGATCTCTACGAGCAGTACTTC
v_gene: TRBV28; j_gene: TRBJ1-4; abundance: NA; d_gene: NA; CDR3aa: CASSLVGEKLFF; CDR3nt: TGTGCCAGCAGTTTAGTCGGGGAAAAACTGTTTTTT
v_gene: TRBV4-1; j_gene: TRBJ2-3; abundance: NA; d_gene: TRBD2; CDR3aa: CASSLGPSTSGRQDTQYF; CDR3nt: TGCGCCAGCAGCTTAGGTCCCTCTACTAGCGGGAGACAAGATACGCAGTATTTT